This T cell receptor beta chain was retrieved from a study of CD8 T cells in ankylosing spondylitis. TCRdb re-called the 5' RACE reads through MiXCR, storing one row per CDR3 protein. The sample contains some 87,000 distinct CDR3 sequences, around 25% of which appear only once. This clonotype has at least ten counts. This CDR3 is built from 15 residues. Trimming removed 1 base from V and 3 bases from J, with 13 bases in between. Germline CDR1 and CDR2: DFQATT and SNEGSKA (reference sequence). This receptor was identified in a male donor with ankylosing spondylitis or in good health (not recorded which). The chain combines TRBV20-1 with TRBJ1-5; D is perhaps TRBD1 (5 bases). Sequenced input: blood, either unsorted or a sorted T cell fraction (not recorded which). CDR3: CSARAPDSYNQPQHF. CDR3 DNA sequence: TGCAGTGCTAGAGCCCCTGACAGCTACAATCAGCCCCAGCATTTT.